This T cell receptor (beta chain) stems from a study of shared T cell receptors in the human thymus. Per germline, CDR1 MNHNY and CDR2 SVGAGI (reference sequence). CDR3 length: 16 amino acids. V was cut by 0 bases and J by 0 bases, with 9 bases left in between. The table came from immunoSEQ multiplex PCR; TCRdb's copy has only in-frame clones and leaves some out. Of about 380,000 clones in the sample, over 90% were seen once. The count of this clone is one. This chain links TRBV6-6 with TRBJ2-1, with a possible D match to TRBD2 (5 bases). The sample comprised thymocytes. This clonotype was obtained from a human donor. For the CDR3, the DNA is TGTGCCAGCAGTTACTCGACGGGGAGCTCCTACAATGAGCAGTTCTTC. The encoded protein is CASSYSTGSSYNEQFF.